This T cell receptor (beta chain) originates from a study of blood T cell repertoires in COVID-19. Original handling: Cell counts per sample came from amplifying reference gene primers. Here immunoSEQ multiplex PCR was the method, and the copy in TCRdb shows in-frame clones only, minus some. Clone size and the V and J calls come from that table; the DNA yielded D and trimming. The table shows about 190,000 clones, with 65% to 85% occurring only once. The CDR3 totals 18 residues. V lost 5 bases to trimming and J lost 0 bases; unmatched junction nucleotides: 7. Germline V lookup: CDR1 SEHNR, CDR2 FQNEAQ (reference sequence).

The sequence was obtained from a woman aged 25-40 years who had been exposed to COVID-19. This chain uses TRBV7-9 with TRBJ2-5; TRBD2 aligns across 15 bases. Sequences were obtained from PBMCs or T cells enriched from blood (not recorded which). The CDR3 DNA follows: TGTGCCAGCAGCCCGGGACTAGCGGGGGGCCCTTACCAAGAGACCCAGTACTTC. Protein product: CASSPGLAGGPYQETQYF.